The T cell receptor beta chain described here comes from a study of blood T cell repertoires in COVID-19. Study in general: There were acute and convalescent COVID-19 samples, and they came from the United States, Italy and Spain.

The participants were between about 18 and 90 years old and came from about two dozen US areas. Clinical history as reported by participants underpinned cohort assignment. J was trimmed by 7 bases and V by 3 bases; bases with no gene match: 17. CDR3 size: 18 residues. Looked up from germline, CDR1 is LGHDT and CDR2 is YNNKEL (reference sequence). Study processing details: Nucleated cell counts were estimated from reference gene primer amplification. Assay used: immunoSEQ multiplex PCR; TCRdb lists only in-frame clones, some missing. D and trimming were read from the DNA, whereas the V and J calls and clone size are those reported in that table. The sample holds around 250,000 clones; about 89% are singletons and the top ten take 0.95% to 1.5%.

This sequence originates from a human donor in a cohort exposed to, infected with or recovered from COVID-19 (not recorded which). The donor label of this sample is uncertain. The specimen was PBMCs or T cells enriched from blood (not recorded which). The chain links TRBV3-1 (or the pseudogene TRBV3-2) to TRBJ2-1, with TRBD2 matching over 8 bases. The DNA for the CDR3 is TGTGCCAGCAGCCAGAGACTGCCCGACGGGGGGGCCGCTAATGAGCAGTTCTTC. This gives the protein CASSQRLPDGGAANEQFF.